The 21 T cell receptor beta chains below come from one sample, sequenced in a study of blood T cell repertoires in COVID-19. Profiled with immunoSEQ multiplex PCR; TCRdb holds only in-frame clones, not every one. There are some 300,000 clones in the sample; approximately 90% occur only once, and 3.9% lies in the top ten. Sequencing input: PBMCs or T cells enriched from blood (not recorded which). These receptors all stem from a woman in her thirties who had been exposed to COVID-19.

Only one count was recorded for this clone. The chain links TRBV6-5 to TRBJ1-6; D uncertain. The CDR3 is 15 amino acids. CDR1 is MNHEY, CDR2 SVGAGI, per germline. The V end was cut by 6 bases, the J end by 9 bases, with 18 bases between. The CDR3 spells CASSSTHDTFSPLHF. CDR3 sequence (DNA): TGTGCCAGCAGCTCCACTCACGACACGTTTTCACCCCTCCACTTT.

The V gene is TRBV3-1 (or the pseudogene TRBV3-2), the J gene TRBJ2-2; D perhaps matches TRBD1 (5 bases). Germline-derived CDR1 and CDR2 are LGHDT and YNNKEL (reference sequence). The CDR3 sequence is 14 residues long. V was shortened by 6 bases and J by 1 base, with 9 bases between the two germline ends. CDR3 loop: CASRGAVNTGELFF. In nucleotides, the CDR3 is TGTGCCAGCAGAGGGGCGGTGAACACCGGGGAGCTGTTTTTT.

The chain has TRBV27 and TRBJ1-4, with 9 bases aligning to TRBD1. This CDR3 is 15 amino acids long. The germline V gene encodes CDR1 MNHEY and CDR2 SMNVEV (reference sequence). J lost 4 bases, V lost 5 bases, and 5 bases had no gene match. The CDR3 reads CASSPTGGRNEKLFF. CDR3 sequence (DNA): TGTGCCAGCAGTCCGACAGGGGGTCGTAATGAAAAACTGTTTTTT.

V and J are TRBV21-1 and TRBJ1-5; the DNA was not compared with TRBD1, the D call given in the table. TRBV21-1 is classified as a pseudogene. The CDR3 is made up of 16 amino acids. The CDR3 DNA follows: TGTGCCAGCACCACTCAGGGGTGCGGGAGCAATCAGCCCCAGCATTTT. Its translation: CASTTQGCGSNQPQHF.

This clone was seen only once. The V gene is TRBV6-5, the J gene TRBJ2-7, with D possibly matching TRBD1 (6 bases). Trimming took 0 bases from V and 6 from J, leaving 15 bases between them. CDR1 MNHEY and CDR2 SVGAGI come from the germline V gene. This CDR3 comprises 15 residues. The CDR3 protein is CASSYSQGRGSEQYF. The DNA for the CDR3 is TGTGCCAGCAGTTACTCACAGGGTAGGGGTTCCGAGCAGTACTTC.

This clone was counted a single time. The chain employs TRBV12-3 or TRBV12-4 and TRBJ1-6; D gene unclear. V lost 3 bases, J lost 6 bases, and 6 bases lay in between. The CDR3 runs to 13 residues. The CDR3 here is CASSFRSNSPLHF. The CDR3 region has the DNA TGTGCCAGCAGTTTCCGGAGTAATTCACCCCTCCACTTT.

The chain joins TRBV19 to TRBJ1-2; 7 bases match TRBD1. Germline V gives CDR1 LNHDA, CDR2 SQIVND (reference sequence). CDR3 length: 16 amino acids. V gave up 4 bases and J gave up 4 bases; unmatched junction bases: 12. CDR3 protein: CASSTRNRGTGYGYTF. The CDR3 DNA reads TGTGCCAGTAGTACACGTAACAGGGGAACGGGCTATGGCTACACCTTC.

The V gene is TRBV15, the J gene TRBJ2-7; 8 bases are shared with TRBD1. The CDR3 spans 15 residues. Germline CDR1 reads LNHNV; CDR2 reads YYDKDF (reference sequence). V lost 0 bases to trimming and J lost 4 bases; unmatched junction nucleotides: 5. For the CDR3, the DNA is TGTGCCACCAGCAGAGATGCAGGGGGCGGTTACGAGCAGTACTTC. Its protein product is CATSRDAGGGYEQYF.

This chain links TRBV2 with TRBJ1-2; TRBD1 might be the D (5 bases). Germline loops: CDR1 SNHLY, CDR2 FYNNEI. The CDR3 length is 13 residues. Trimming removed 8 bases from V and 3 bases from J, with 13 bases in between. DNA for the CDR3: TGTGCCAGCTCCGGAGGGGTAGACTATGGCTACACCTTC. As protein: CASSGGVDYGYTF.

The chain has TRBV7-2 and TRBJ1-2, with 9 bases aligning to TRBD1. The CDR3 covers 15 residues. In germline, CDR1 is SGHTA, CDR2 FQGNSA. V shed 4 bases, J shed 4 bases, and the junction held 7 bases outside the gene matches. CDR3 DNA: TGTGCCAGCAGCTCAGGGACAGGGTGGGCCTATGGCTACACCTTC. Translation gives CASSSGTGWAYGYTF.

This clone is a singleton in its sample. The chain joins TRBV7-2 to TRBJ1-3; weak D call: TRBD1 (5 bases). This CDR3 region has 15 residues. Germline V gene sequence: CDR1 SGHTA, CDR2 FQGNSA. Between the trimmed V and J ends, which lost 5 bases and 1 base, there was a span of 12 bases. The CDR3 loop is CASSTQGGSGNTIYF. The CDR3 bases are TGTGCCAGCAGCACCCAGGGTGGGTCTGGAAACACCATATATTTT. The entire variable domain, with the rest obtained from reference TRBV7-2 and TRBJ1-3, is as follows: GAGVSQSPSNKVTEKGKDVELRCDPISGHTALYWYRQSLGQGLEFLIYFQGNSAPDKSGLPSDRFSAERTGGSVSTLTIQRTQQEDSAVYLCASSTQGGSGNTIYFGEGSWLTVV.

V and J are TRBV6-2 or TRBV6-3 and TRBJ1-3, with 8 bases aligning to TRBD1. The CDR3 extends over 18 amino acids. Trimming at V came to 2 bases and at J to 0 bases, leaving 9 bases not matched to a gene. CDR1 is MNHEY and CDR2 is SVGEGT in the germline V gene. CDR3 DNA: TGTGCCAGCAGTTACCGCAGGCGGACAGGGAGCTCTGGAAACACCATATATTTT. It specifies CASSYRRRTGSSGNTIYF.

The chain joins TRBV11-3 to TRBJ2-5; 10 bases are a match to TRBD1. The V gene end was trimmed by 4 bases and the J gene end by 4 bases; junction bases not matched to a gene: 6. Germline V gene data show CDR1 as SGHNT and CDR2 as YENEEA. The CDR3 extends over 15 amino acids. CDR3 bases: TGTGCCAGCAGCTCGGGACAGGGGTACGGAGAGACCCAGTACTTC. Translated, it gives CASSSGQGYGETQYF.

CDR3 bases: TGTGCCATCAGTGAGGGAGCATCCTACAATGAGCAGTTCTTC. This encodes CAISEGASYNEQFF. This rearrangement joins TRBV10-3 to TRBJ2-1; D is undetermined. Germline V gene sequence: CDR1 ENHRY, CDR2 SYGVKD. V shed 2 bases and J shed 1 base, with 6 bases lying between them. The CDR3 contains 14 residues.

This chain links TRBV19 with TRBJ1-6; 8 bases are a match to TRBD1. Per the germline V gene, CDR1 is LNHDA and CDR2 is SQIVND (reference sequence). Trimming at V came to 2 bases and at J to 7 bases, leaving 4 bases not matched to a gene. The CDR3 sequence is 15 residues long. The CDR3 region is CASSIRGQANSPLHF. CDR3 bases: TGTGCCAGTAGTATAAGGGGACAGGCGAATTCACCCCTCCACTTT.

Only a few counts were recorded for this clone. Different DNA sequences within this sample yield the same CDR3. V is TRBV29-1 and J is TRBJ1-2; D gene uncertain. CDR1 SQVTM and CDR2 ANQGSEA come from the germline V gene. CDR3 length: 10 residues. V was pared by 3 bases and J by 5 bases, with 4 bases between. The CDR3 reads CSVDSYGYTF. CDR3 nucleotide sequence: TGCAGCGTTGATTCTTATGGCTACACCTTC. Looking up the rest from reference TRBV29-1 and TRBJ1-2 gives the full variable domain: SAVISQKPSRDICQRGTSLTIQCQVDSQVTMMFWYRQQPGQSLTLIATANQGSEATYESGFVIDKFPISRPNLTFSTLTVSNMSPEDSSIYLCSVDSYGYTFGSGTRLTVV.

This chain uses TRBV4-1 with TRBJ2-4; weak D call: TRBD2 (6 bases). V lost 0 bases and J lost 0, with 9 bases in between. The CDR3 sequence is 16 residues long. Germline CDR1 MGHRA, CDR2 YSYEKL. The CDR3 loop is CASSQDERAAKNIQYF. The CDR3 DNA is TGCGCCAGCAGCCAAGATGAGCGGGCAGCCAAAAACATTCAGTACTTC.

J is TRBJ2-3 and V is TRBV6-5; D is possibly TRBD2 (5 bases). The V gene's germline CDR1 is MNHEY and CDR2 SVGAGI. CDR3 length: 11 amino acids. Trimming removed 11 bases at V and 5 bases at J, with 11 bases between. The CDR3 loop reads CAGSEEDTQYF. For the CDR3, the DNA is TGTGCCGGCTCGGAGGAAGATACGCAGTATTTT.

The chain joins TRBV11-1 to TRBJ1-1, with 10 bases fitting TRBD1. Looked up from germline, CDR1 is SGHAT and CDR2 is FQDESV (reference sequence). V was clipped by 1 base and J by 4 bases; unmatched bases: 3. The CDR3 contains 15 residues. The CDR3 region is CASSLGGQGTTEAFF. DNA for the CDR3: TGTGCCAGCAGCTTAGGGGGACAGGGGACCACTGAAGCTTTCTTT.

The CDR3 nucleotides read TGTGCCAGCGGTAAGGGGCGGAATTCACCCCTCCACTTT. This translates into CASGKGRNSPLHF. The chain uses TRBV7-3 and TRBJ1-6; weak D call: TRBD1 (5 bases). The germline V and J ends were trimmed by 8 bases and 7 bases, with 12 bases remaining between them. This CDR3 has 13 residues. The V gene's germline CDR1 is SGHTA and CDR2 FQGTGA.

For the CDR3, the DNA is TGCGCCAGCAGCTTGGGTCGCGGGGGGGCCGTAGAGACCCAGTACTTC. Its translation is CASSLGRGGAVETQYF. The rearrangement uses TRBV5-1 and TRBJ2-5; 9 nucleotides align to TRBD2. In germline, CDR1 is SGHRS, CDR2 YFSETQ. Trimming took 0 bases from V and 4 from J; bases not matched to a gene: 7. This CDR3 has 16 amino acids.